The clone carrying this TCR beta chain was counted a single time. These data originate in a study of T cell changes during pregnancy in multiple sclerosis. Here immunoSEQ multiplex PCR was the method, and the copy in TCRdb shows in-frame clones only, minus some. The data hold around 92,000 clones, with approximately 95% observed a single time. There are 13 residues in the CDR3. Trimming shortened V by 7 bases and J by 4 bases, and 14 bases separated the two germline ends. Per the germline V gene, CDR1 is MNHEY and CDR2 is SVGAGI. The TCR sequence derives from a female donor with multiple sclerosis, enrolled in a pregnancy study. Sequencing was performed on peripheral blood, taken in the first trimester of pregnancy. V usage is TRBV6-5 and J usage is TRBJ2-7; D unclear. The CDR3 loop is CASTNPSGYEQYF. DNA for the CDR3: TGTGCCAGCACCAACCCGTCGGGTTACGAGCAGTACTTC.